One and the same sample provided the 5 T cell receptor beta chains below, sequenced in a study of T cell clonotyping in hematopoietic cell transplantation. Sequencing used immunoSEQ multiplex PCR; TCRdb keeps in-frame clones, though not all of them. Found here are 15,000 to 20,000 clones, 77% of them singletons; the top ten hold around 17%. Time point denoted: recipient sample about 28 days before transplant, after cytoreduction. Sequencing used peripheral blood mononuclear cells, obtained before stem cell transplant. The receptor source for this set is a man aged 55 to 70 with acute myeloid leukemia. Some clones in this sample may be carry-over from other donors' samples.

The rearrangement joins TRBV11-3 to TRBJ1-3; 8 bases agree with TRBD1. The CDR3 is 16 residues long. The V gene's germline CDR1 is SGHNT and CDR2 YENEEA. V lost 5 bases and J lost 2; bases outside the gene matches: 8. Written as DNA, the CDR3 is TGTGCCAGCAGCCTTATTACAGGGGGAGCTGGAAACACCATATATTTT. It is translated as CASSLITGGAGNTIYF. Full variable domain (remainder filled in from reference TRBV11-3 and TRBJ1-3): EAGVVQSPRYKIIEKKQPVAFWCNPISGHNTLYWYLQNLGQGPELLIRYENEEAVDDSQLPKDRFSAERLKGVDSTLKIQPAELGDSAVYLCASSLITGGAGNTIYFGEGSWLTVV.

CDR3 nucleotides: TGTGCCATCAGTGAAACACAGGGAATCGGCGCTAATGAAAAACTGTTTTTT. Its translation is CAISETQGIGANEKLFF. This chain uses TRBV10-3 with TRBJ1-4; TRBD1 is a possible D gene (6 bases). There are 17 residues in the CDR3. The V gene lost 3 bases and the J gene lost 3 bases, with 17 bases spanning the gap. Germline lookup yields CDR1 ENHRY and CDR2 SYGVKD.

This chain uses TRBV5-1 with TRBJ2-7; 13 bases line up with TRBD2. Germline V lookup: CDR1 SGHRS, CDR2 YFSETQ. The CDR3 runs to 16 residues. Germline trimming cut 2 bases from V and 4 bases from J; bases unmatched to any gene: 6. The DNA for the CDR3 is TGCGCCAGCAGCTTTAGAACTAGCGGGGGGGCGTACGAGCAGTACTTC. Its translation: CASSFRTSGGAYEQYF.

The V gene is TRBV7-2, the J gene TRBJ1-1, with 10 bases identical to TRBD1. The CDR3 has 15 residues. CDR1 is SGHTA and CDR2 is FQGNSA in the germline V gene. The V gene end was trimmed by 5 bases and the J gene end by 4 bases; junction bases not matched to a gene: 7. In DNA form, the CDR3 reads TGTGCCAGCAGCCAAGGGACAGGGGTAGTCACTGAAGCTTTCTTT. Its protein is CASSQGTGVVTEAFF.

The rearrangement links TRBV18 to TRBJ1-2; TRBD1 agrees at 7 bases. The CDR3 length is 17 residues. Trimming removed 5 bases from V and 8 bases from J; junction bases left unmatched: 20. In germline, CDR1 is KGHSH, CDR2 LQKENI. The CDR3 loop reads CASSADQSQGFRFGYTF. The CDR3 DNA sequence: TGTGCCAGCTCAGCGGATCAATCACAGGGGTTTCGTTTCGGCTACACCTTC.